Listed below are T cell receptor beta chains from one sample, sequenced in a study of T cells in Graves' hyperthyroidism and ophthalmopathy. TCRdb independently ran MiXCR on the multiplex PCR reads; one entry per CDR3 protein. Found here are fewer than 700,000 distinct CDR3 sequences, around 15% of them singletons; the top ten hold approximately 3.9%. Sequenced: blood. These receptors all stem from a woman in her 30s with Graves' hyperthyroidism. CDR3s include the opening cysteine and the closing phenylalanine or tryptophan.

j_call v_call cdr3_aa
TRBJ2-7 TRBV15 CATSTSTGLSYEQYF
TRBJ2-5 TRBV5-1 CASGDTAGGETQYF
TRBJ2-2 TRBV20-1 CSARTSYTGELFF
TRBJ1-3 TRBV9 CASSVPPGGSGNTIYF
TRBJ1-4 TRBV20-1 CSAEEQLNEKLFF
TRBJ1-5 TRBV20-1 CSVQPGLNQPQHF
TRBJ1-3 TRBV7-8 CASSLIDGQGSGNTIYF
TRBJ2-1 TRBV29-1 CSVDRPGGGETYNEQFF
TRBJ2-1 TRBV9 CASSATSSGRGPYNEQFF
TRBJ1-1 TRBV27 CASSLWGREAFF
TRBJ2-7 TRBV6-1 CASSPDSFYEQYF
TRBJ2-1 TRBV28 CASSPLLPKSGTSGRPEQFF
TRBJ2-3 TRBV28 CASRSQGAGTDTQYF
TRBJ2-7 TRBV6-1 CASSPTGTSLYEQYF
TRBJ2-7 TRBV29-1 CSTYLDRGPGTSYEQYF
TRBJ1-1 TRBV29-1 CSGRNTEAFF
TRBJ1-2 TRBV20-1 CSARDLGYGYTF
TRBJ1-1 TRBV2 CASSDEGANTEAFF
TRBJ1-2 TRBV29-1 CSVAPTVYGYTF
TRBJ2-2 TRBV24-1 CATSDWGTGGTGELFF
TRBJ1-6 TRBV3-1 CASSFGQNNSPLHF
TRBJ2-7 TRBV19 CASSMTLAGDEQYF
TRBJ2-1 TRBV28 CASTGTSGNNEQFF
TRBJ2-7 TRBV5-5 CASSLGYDYEQYF
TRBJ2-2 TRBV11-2 CASSRTGRGAGELFF
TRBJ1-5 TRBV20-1 CSARGTSSNQPQHF
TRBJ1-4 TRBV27 CASSFQGTTNEKLFF
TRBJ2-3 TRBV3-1 CASSERVSGSFTDTQYF
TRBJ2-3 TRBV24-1 CATSDRGLAGVDTQYF
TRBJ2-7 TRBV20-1 CSARARDPRNEQYF
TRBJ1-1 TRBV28 CASSFWTGHTEAFF
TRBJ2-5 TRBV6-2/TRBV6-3 CASTYAGGGGKTQYF
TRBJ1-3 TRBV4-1 CASSPLGQPISGNTIYF
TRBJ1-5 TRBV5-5 CASSLAGGGRGQPQHF
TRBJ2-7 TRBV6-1 CASRPPSGTYEQYF
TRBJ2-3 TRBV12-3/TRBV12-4 CASSFKGLSTDTQYF
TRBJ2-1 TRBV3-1 CASSQGGSTSNEQFF
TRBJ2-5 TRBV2 CASSDLSRDRQETQYF
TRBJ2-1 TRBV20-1 CSAPLPGGYNEQFF
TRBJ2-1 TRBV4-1 CASSQVWGWGEQFF
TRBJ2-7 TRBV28 CASNPRDRTRHPYEQYF
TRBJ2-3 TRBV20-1 CSALLRQGQRPDTQYF
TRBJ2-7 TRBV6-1 CASARGKPYEQYF
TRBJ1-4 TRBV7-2 CASSLDRSLRGTNEKLFF
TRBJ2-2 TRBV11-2 CASSLGGLHTGELFF
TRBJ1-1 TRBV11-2 CASSSARVTALNTEAFF
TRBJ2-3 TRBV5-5 CASSLPLAASTDTQYF
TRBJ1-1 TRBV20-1 CSASPRLGAEAFF
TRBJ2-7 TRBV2 CASSRSGRGYEQYF
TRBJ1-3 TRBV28 CASNLPAENTIYF
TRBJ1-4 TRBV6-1 CATALREDNEKLFF
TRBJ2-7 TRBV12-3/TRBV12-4 CASSPLASATYEQYF
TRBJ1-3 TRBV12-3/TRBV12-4 CASSRRTGPASGNTIYF
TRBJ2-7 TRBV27 CASSPGLFSAEQYF
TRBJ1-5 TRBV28 CASREGAGQPQHF
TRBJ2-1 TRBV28 CASSWGLAGGPDEQFF
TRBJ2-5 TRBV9 CASSVSGRGETQYF
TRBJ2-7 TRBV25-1 CASTGLGGYEQYF
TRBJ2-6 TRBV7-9 CASSRQGTGANVLTF
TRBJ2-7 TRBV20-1 CSARKQGGGEQYF